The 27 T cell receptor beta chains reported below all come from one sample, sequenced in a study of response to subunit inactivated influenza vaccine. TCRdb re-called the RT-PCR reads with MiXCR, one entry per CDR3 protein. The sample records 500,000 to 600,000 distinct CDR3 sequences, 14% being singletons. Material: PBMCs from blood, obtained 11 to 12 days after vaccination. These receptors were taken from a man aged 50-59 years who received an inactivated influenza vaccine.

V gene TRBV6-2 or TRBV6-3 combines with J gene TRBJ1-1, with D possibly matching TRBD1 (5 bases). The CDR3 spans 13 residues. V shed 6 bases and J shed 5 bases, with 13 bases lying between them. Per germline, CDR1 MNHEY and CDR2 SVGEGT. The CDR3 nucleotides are TGTGCCAGCAGCCGGACAAAGTGGACTGAAGCTTTCTTT. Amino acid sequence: CASSRTKWTEAFF.

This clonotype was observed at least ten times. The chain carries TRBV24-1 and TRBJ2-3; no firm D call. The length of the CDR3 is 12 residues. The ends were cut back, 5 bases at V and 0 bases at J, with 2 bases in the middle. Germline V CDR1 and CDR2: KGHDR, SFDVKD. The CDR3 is CATSVSTDTQYF. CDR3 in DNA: TGTGCCACCAGTGTCAGCACAGATACGCAGTATTTT.

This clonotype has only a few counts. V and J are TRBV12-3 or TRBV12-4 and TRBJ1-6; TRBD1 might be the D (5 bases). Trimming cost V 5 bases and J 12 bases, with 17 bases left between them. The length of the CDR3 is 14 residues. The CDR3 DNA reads TGTGCCAGCAGTCTACAGGCCTCGGGAGTACCCCTCCACTTT. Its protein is CASSLQASGVPLHF.

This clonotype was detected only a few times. CDR3 sequence: CSVFGNGTGPYEQYF. As DNA, the CDR3 is TGCAGCGTTTTCGGGAACGGGACAGGGCCCTACGAGCAGTACTTC. The V gene is TRBV29-1, the J gene TRBJ2-7; 9 bases align to TRBD1. The CDR3 extends over 15 amino acids. V was clipped by 5 bases and J by 2 bases; unmatched bases: 10. Germline V gene data show CDR1 as SQVTM and CDR2 as ANQGSEA.

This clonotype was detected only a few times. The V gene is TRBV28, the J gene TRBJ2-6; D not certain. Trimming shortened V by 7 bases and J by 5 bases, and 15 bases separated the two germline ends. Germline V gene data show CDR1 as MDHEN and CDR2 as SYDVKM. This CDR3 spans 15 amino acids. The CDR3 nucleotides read TGTGCCAGCACCCGCAGGACGGGTTGGGCCAACGTCCTGACTTTC. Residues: CASTRRTGWANVLTF.

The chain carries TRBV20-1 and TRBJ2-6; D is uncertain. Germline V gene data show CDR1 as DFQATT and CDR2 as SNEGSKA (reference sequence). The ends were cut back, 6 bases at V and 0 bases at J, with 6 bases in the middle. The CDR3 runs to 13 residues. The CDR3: CSARSSGANVLTF. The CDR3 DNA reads TGCAGTGCGCGGAGCTCTGGGGCCAACGTCCTGACTTTC.

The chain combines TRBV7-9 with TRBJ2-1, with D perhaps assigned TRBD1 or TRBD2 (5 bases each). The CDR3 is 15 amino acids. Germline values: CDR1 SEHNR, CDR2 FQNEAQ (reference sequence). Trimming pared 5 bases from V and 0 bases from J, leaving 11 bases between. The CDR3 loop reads CASSAEGFSYNEQFF. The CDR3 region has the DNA TGTGCCAGCAGCGCAGAGGGGTTCTCCTACAATGAGCAGTTCTTC.

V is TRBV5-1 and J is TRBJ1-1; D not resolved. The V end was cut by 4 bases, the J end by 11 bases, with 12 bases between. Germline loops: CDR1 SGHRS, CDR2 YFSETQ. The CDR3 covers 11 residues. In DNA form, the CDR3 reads TGCGCCAGCAGCGCCGGATATGGGGCTTTCTTT. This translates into CASSAGYGAFF. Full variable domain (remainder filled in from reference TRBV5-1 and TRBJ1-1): KAGVTQTPRYLIKTRGQQVTLSCSPISGHRSVSWYQQTPGQGLQFLFEYFSETQRNKGNFPGRFSGRQFSNSRSEMNVSTLELGDSALYLCASSAGYGAFFGQGTRLTVV.

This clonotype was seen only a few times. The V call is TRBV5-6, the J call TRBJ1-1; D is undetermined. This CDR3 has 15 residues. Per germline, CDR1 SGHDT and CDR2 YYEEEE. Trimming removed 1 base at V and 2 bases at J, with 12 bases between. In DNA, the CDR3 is TGTGCCAGCAGCTTGTTGGACGTACTCAACACTGAAGCTTTCTTT. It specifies CASSLLDVLNTEAFF. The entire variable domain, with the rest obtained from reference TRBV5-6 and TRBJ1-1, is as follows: DAGVTQSPTHLIKTRGQQVTLRCSPKSGHDTVSWYQQALGQGPQFIFQYYEEEERQRGNFPDRFSGHQFPNYSSELNVNALLLGDSALYLCASSLLDVLNTEAFFGQGTRLTVV.

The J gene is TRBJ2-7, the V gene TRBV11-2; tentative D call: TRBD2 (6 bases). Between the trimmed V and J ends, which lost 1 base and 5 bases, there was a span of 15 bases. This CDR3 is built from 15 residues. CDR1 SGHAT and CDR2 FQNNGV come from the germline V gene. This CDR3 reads CASSLVLGTFDEQYF. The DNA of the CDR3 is TGTGCCAGCAGCTTAGTCCTAGGGACTTTTGACGAGCAGTACTTC.

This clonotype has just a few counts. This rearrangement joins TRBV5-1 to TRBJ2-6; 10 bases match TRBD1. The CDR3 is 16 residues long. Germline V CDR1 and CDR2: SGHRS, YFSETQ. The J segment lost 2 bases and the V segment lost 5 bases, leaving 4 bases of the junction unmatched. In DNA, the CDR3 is TGCGCCAGCAGTGGGACAGGGGTGACTGGGGCCAACGTCCTGACTTTC. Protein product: CASSGTGVTGANVLTF.

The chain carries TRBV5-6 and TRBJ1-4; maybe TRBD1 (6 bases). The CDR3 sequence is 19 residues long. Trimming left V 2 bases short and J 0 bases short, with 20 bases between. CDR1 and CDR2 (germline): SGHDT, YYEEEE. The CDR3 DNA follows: TGTGCCAGCAGCTTTTTTGTAGCGGGGGGGGCTGCAACTAATGAAAAACTGTTTTTT. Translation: CASSFFVAGGAATNEKLFF.

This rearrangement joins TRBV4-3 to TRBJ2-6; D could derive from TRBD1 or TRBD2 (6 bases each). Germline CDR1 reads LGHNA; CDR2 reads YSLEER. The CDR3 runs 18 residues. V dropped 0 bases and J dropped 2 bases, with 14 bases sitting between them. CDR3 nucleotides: TGCGCCAGCAGCCAAGATCCCGGCGGGACACCTGGGGCCAACGTCCTGACTTTC. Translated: CASSQDPGGTPGANVLTF.

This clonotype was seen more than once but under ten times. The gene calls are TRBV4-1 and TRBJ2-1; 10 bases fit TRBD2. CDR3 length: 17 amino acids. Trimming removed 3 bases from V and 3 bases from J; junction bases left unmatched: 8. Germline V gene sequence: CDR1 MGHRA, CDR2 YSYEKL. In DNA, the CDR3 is TGCGCCAGCAGCCAGGACCTCCAGCGGGGGGGCTACAATGAGCAGTTCTTC. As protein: CASSQDLQRGGYNEQFF.

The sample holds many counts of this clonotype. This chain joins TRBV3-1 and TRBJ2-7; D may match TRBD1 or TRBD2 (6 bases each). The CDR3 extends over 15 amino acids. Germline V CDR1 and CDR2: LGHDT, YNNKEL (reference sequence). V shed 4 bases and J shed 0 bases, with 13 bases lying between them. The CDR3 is CASSPLWGASYEQYF. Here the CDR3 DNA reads TGTGCCAGCAGCCCCCTTTGGGGGGCCTCCTACGAGCAGTACTTC.

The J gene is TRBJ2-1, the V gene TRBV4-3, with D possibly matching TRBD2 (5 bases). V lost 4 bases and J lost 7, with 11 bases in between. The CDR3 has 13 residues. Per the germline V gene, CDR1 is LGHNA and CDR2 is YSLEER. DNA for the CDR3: TGCGCCAGCAGCCTAGAGACGGGGAATGAGCAGTTCTTC. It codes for CASSLETGNEQFF.

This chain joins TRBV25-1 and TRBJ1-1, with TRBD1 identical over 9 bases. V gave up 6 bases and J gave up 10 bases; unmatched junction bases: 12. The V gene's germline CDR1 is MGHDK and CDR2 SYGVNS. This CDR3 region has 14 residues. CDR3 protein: CASSLSGQGGGAFF. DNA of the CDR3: TGTGCCAGCAGCCTGTCGGGACAGGGTGGGGGAGCTTTCTTT.

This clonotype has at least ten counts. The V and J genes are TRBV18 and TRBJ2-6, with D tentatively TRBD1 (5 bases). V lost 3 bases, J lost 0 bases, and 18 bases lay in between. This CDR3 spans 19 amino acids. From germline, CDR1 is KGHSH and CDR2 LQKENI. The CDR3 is CASSPIDRLVSSGANVLTF. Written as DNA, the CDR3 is TGTGCCAGCTCACCCATAGACAGATTAGTCAGCTCTGGGGCCAACGTCCTGACTTTC.

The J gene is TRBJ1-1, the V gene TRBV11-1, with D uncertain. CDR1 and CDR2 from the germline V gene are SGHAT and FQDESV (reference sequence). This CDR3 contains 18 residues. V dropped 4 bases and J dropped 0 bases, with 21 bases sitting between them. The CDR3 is CASSSGVEGVFLNTEAFF. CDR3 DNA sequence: TGTGCCAGCAGCTCCGGGGTGGAGGGAGTATTTTTGAACACTGAAGCTTTCTTT.

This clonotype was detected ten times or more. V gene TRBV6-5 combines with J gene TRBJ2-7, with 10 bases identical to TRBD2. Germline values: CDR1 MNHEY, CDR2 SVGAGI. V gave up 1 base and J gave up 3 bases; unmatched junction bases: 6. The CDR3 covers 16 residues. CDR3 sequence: CASSYLAGGLVYEQYF. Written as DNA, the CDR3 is TGTGCCAGCAGTTACTTAGCGGGGGGCCTAGTCTACGAGCAGTACTTC.

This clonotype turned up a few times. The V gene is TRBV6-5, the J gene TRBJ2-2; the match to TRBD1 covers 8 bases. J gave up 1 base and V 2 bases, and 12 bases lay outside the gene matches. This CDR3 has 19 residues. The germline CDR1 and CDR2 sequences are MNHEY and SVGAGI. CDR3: CASSYHGQGDILNTGELFF. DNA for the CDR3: TGTGCCAGCAGTTACCATGGACAGGGTGATATTTTGAACACCGGGGAGCTGTTTTTT.

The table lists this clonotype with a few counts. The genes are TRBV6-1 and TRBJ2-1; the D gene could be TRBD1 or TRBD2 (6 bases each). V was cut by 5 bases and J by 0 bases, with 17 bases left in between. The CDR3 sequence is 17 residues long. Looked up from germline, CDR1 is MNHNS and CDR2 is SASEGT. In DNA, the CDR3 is TGTGCCAGCAGTCCCGGTGGCGGGACACCCTCCTACAATGAGCAGTTCTTC. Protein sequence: CASSPGGGTPSYNEQFF.

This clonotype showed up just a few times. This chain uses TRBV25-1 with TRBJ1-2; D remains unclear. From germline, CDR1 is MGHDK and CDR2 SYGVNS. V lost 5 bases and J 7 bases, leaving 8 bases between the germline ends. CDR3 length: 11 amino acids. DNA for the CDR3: TGTGCCAGCAGTCACGGGTCTGGCTACACCTTC. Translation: CASSHGSGYTF.

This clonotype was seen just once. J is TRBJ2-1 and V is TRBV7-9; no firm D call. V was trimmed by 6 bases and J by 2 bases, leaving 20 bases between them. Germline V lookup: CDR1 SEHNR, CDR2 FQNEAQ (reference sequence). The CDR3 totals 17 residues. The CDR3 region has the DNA TGTGCCAGCAGGCTCTCGAGTAGTCCGTTGACCTACAATGAGCAGTTCTTC. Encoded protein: CASRLSSSPLTYNEQFF.

The CDR3 DNA follows: TGCGCCAGCAGCCCACTGGGACAGGGGGCGAACAATGAGCAGTTCTTC. Translating it yields CASSPLGQGANNEQFF. The chain joins TRBV4-1 to TRBJ2-1; TRBD1 agrees at 12 bases. With V trimmed by 4 bases and J by 5 bases, 6 bases remained unmatched. The CDR3 is made up of 16 amino acids. Germline CDR1 is MGHRA and CDR2 is YSYEKL.

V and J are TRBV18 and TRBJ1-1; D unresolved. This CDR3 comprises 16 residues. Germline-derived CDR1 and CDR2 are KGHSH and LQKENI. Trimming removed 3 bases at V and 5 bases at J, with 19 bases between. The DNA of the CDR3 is TGTGCCAGCTCACCTCGCCCCGACCGACATACGACTGAAGCTTTCTTT. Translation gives CASSPRPDRHTTEAFF.

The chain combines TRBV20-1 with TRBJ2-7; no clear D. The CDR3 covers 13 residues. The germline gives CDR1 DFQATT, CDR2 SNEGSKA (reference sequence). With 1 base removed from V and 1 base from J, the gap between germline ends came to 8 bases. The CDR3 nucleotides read TGCAGTGCTAGAGGGAAGGTTTCCTACGAGCAGTACTTC. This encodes CSARGKVSYEQYF.